Included here is one T cell receptor beta chain sequence, with context. Its antigen remains unknown. The CDR3 is made up of 13 amino acids. CDR1 is LGHNA and CDR2 is YNFKEQ in the germline V gene. Unmatched junction bases numbered 6, after V lost 6 bases and J lost 6 bases. Some clones are missing from TCRdb's copy, which holds only in-frame ones; the method was immunoSEQ multiplex PCR. The sample consists of 2 million to 2.5 million clones, approximately 93% of them appearing once. The data were obtained in a study of shared clonotypes between healthy human individuals. At the level of the study: Three CD4 naive, three CD4 memory, two CD8 naive and one CD8 memory plate were used per donor. Points from the study as a whole: What limited the represented genetic and exposure-history diversity was the small number of donors. All-four-donor shared clonotypes had higher generation probabilities than non-shared clonotypes did.

Sequencing was done on a sample of naive CD4+ T cells from PBMCs. Sample subset: CD45RA+ positively selected. The source of this sequence is a man younger than 35 in good health. Some clones in this sample may be carry-over from other donors' samples. V and J are TRBV4-2 and TRBJ2-3; 7 nucleotides match TRBD2. CDR3 coding DNA: TGTGCCAGCAGAGCGAGCGGGGCGGATACGCAGTATTTT. This encodes CASRASGADTQYF.